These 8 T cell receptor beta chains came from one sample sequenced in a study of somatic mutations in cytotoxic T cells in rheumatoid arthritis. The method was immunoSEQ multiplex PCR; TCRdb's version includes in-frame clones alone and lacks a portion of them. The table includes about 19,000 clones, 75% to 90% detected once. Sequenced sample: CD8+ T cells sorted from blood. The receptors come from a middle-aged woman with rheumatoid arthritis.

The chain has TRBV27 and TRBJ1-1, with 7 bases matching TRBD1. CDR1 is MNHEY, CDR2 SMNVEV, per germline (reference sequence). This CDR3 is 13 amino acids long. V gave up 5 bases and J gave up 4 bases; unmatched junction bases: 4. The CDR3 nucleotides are TGTGCCAGCAGTACTACAGGGGCCACTGAAGCTTTCTTT. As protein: CASSTTGATEAFF.

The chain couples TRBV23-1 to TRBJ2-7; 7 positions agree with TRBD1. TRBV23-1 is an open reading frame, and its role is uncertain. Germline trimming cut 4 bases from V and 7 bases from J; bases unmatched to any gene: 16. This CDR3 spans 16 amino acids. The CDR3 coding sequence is TGCGCCAGCAGTCCTCCCGGACAGGCCCCGACGAGGGAGCAGTACTTC. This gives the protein CASSPPGQAPTREQYF.

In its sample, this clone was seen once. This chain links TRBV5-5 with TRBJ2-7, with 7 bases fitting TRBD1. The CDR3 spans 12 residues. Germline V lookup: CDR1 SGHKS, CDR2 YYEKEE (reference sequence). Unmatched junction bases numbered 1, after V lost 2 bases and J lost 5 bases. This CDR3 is CASSFTGDEQYF. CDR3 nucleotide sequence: TGTGCCAGCAGCTTTACAGGGGACGAGCAGTACTTC. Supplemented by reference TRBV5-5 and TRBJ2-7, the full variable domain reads DAGVTQSPTHLIKTRGQQVTLRCSPISGHKSVSWYQQVLGQGPQFIFQYYEKEERGRGNFPDRFSARQFPNYSSELNVNALLLGDSALYLCASSFTGDEQYFGPGTRLTVT.

The CDR3 DNA reads as TGTGCCAGCGGGGGACAGGGTAACGAGCAGTACTTC. This gives the protein CASGGQGNEQYF. The V call is TRBV6-5, the J call TRBJ2-7; TRBD1 aligns across 9 bases. J gave up 5 bases and V 8 bases, and 4 bases lay outside the gene matches. CDR1 MNHEY and CDR2 SVGAGI come from the germline V gene. The CDR3 covers 12 residues.

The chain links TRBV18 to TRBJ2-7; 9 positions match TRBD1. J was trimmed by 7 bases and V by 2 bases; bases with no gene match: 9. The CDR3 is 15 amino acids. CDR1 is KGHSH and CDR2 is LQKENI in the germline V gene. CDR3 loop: CASSPGQGSLGEQYF. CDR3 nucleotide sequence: TGTGCCAGCTCACCAGGACAGGGGTCCCTAGGGGAGCAGTACTTC. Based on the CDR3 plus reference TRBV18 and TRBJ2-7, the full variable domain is NAGVMQNPRHLVRRRGQEARLRCSPMKGHSHVYWYRQLPEEGLKFMVYLQKENIIDESGMPKERFSAEFPKEGPSILRIQQVVRGDSAAYFCASSPGQGSLGEQYFGPGTRLTVT.

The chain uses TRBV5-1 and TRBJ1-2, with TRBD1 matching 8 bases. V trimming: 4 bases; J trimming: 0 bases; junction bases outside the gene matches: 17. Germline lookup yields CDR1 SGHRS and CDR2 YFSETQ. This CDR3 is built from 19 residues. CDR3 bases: TGCGCCAGCAGCATTGGACAGGGACCCCTTTTACCACCTAACTATGGCTACACCTTC. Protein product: CASSIGQGPLLPPNYGYTF.

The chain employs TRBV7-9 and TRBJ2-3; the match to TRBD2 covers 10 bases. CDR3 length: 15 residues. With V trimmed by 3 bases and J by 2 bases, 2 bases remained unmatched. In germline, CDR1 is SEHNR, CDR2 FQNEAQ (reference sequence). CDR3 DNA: TGTGCCAGCAGCTTTGGACTAGCGGTCACAGATACGCAGTATTTT. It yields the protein CASSFGLAVTDTQYF.

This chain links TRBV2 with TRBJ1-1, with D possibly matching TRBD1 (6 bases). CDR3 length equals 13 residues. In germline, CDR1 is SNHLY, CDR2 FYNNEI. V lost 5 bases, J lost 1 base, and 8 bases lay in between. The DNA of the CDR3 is TGTGCCAGCAGTCCCAGGGGGAACACTGAAGCTTTCTTT. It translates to CASSPRGNTEAFF.